This T cell receptor (beta chain) was sequenced in a study of OX40 agonist ivuxolimab in advanced cancers. Study context: Antecedent anti-PD-1, anti-PD-L1 or anti-CTLA-4 therapy was permissible, with about 40% having received some.

Profiled with immunoSEQ multiplex PCR; TCRdb holds only in-frame clones, not every one. The sample shows about 69,000 clones, 87% of them seen only once. The CDR3 spans 14 residues. Germline CDR1 MNHNY, CDR2 SVGAGI (reference sequence). V was shortened by 4 bases and J by 1 base, with 10 bases between the two germline ends. The clonotype was recovered from an adult with an advanced solid tumor such as melanoma, head and neck, liver or kidney cancer. Material: CD4+ or CD8+ T cells sorted from blood, obtained in a trial of the OX40 agonist ivuxolimab. The V and J genes are TRBV6-6 and TRBJ1-1; D gene uncertain. As DNA, the CDR3 is TGTGCCAGCAGTTCCAACGGACCGAACACTGAAGCTTTCTTT. Its protein product is CASSSNGPNTEAFF.